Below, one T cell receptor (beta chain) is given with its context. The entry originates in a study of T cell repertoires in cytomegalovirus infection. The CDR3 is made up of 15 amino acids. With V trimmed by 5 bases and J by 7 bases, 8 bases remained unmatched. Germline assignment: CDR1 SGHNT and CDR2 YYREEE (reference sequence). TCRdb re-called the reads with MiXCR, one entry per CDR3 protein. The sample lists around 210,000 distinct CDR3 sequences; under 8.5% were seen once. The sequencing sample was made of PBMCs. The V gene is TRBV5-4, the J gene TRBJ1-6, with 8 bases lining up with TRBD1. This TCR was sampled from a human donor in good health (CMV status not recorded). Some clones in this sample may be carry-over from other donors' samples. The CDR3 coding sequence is TGTGCCAGCAGGAGGTCAGGGGGCCGGAATTCACCCCTCCACTTT. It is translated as CASRRSGGRNSPLHF.